This TCR beta chain stems from a study of T-cell reconstitution after alpha-beta-depleted transplantation in children (dated by TCRdb to the mid-2010s). For the wider study: Using TCR repertoire profiling, the study followed T-cell immune reconstitution in a quantitative way in children after TCRalphabeta/CD19-depleted allogeneic hematopoietic cell transplantation. The paper as a whole reports these results and caveats: In some patients, the high TCRbeta diversity seen at day 60 was put down to recipient T cells and intrathymic progenitors that had survived conditioning. About two months after transplant, the apparently early recovery of alphabetaT-cell counts reportedly depended on just several hundred clones that had expanded rapidly and came from non-depleted graft cells. Over the following months the frequencies of hyperexpanded clones went down, and after one year T-cell counts and TCRbeta diversity were mostly credited to newly produced T cells.

Library method: PCR. The instrument given in TCRdb is Illumina HiSeq 2500. To normalize quantification of the TCRbeta repertoire, the TCR libraries were built with molecular barcoding that relied on unique molecular identifiers. TCRdb reanalyzed the raw reads on its own, using fastp at Q25 for trimming and MiXCR for clone calling, and kept in-frame beta chains. Merged by CDR3 protein, the rows form single entries marked with the most common genes and DNA. Recorded for this sample are 300,000 to 400,000 distinct CDR3 sequences; 23% of them occurred a single time. The ten largest clones represent 11% of the sample. With regard to this clonotype: Its target antigen remains unknown. Base quality data are lacking; no much larger clone is found one base away.

In the paper's terms, the treatment or condition label means: allogeneic hematopoietic cell transplantation with graft depleted of TCRalphabeta T cells and CD19 B cells. TCRalphabeta/CD19-depleted allogeneic hematopoietic cell grafts were given to the transplant recipients, all of whom were children. There are 12 amino acids in the CDR3, from cysteine to phenylalanine inclusive. The DNA shown is the 36-base CDR3, in frame from base 1. V gives up 7 bases and J gives up 1 base, and the segment between their germline ends measures 10 bases. In the germline V gene (reference sequence), CDR1 corresponds to DFQATT and CDR2 to SNEGSKA.

This specimen was PBMCs, mostly from graft donor cells, taken 180 days after TCRalphabeta/CD19-depleted stem cell transplant. In this chain, TRBV20-1 is recombined with TRBJ1-1; TRBD1 is possibly the D segment (5 matching bases). The source of this sequence is a male patient younger than 18 who had a stem cell transplant for acute lymphoblastic leukemia, so the T cells may come from the graft donor. The sequenced DNA is TGCAGTGGCAGGGCGGGGAACACTGAAGCTTTCTTT. It encodes CSGRAGNTEAFF.